Listed here are 5 T cell receptor beta chains from one sample, sequenced in a study of cytomegalovirus exposure and HLA in healthy donors (dated by TCRdb to between 2016 and 2019). Library preparation was by the immunoSEQ multiplex PCR assay. A mixture of 60 forward primers for TCR Vbeta segments and 13 reverse primers for TCR Jbeta segments was used in the multiplex PCR. The clones in this table, taken by TCRdb from immuneACCESS, are in-frame only. Not every clone is retained; where verified, under half of the shortfall comes from an unresolved V gene, and the cause of the rest is unknown. Recorded for this sample are roughly 120,000 clones; roughly 60% of them occurred a single time. The biggest ten clones account for more than 8% of the sample. The sample consisted of PBMCs. These receptors all come from a man aged 35 to 55 in good health and CMV-seropositive.

This sequence joins TRBV5-1 and TRBJ2-3; TRBD1 matches 8 bases. Germline assignment: CDR1 SGHRS and CDR2 YFSETQ. The V gene end was trimmed by 0 bases and the J gene end by 2 bases; junction bases not matched to a gene: 8. The CDR3 sequence is 17 residues long. This chain's CDR3 is CASSLGLTGVFTDTQYF. DNA for the CDR3: TGCGCCAGCAGCTTGGGCCTGACAGGGGTGTTCACAGATACGCAGTATTTT.

This chain uses TRBV6-5 with TRBJ1-1, with D hard to call. The V gene lost 2 bases and the J gene lost 4 bases, with 8 bases spanning the gap. The CDR3 is 13 residues long. Germline lookup yields CDR1 MNHEY and CDR2 SVGAGI. This CDR3 reads CASSYGGGTEAFF. DNA of the CDR3: TGTGCCAGCAGTTACGGCGGTGGCACTGAAGCTTTCTTT.

The gene calls are TRBV10-3 and TRBJ2-5; D is possibly TRBD2 (5 bases). V gave up 7 bases and J gave up 3 bases, with 15 bases separating them. CDR3 length equals 14 residues. Germline loops: CDR1 ENHRY, CDR2 SYGVKD. Written as DNA, the CDR3 is TGTGCCATCAAGAAGCGGCCGACCGAAGAGACCCAGTACTTC. It encodes CAIKKRPTEETQYF.

The rearrangement links TRBV6-5 to TRBJ1-4, with D unresolved. The CDR3 contains 13 residues. The ends were cut back, 8 bases at V and 8 bases at J, with 15 bases in the middle. Germline V gene lookup returns CDR1 MNHEY and CDR2 SVGAGI. CDR3: CASRGLGEEKLFF. CDR3 DNA sequence: TGTGCCAGCCGGGGTCTTGGGGAAGAAAAACTGTTTTTT.

The chain couples TRBV30 to TRBJ2-5, with 7 bases lining up with TRBD1. Germline assignment: CDR1 GTSNPN and CDR2 SVGIG (reference sequence). This CDR3 contains 12 residues. The J segment lost 1 base and the V segment lost 5 bases, leaving 1 base of the junction unmatched. As DNA, the CDR3 is TGTGCCTGGGACAGGGTCCAAGAGACCCAGTACTTC. Protein sequence: CAWDRVQETQYF.